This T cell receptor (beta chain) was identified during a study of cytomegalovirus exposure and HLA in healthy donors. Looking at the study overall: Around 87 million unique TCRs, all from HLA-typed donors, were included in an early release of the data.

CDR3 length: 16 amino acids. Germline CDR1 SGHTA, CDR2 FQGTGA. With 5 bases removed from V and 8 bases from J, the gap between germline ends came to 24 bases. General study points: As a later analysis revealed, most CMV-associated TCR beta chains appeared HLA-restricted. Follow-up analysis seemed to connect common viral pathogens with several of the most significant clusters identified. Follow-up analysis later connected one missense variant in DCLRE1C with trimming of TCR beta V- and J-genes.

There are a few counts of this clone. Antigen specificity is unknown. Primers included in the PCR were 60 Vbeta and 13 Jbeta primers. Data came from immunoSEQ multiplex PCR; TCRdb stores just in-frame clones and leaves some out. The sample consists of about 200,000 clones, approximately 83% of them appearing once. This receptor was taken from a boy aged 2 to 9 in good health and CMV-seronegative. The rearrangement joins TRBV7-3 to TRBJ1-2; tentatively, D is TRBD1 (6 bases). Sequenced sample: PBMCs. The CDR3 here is CASSGGKVGGPGGYTF. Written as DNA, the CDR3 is TGTGCCAGCAGCGGAGGGAAGGTGGGGGGGCCTGGGGGCTACACCTTC.